The sequence of this TCR beta chain was determined in a study of blood T cell repertoires in COVID-19. Turning to the study itself: Samples representing acute and convalescent COVID-19 were sourced from the United States, Italy and Spain. Sources were T cells, B-cell-depleted T cells, or PBMCs; the material itself was cDNA or gDNA.

Assay: immunoSEQ multiplex PCR; the TCRdb copy retains only in-frame clones and omits some. The sample shows about 360,000 clones, around 84% of them seen only once. Germline CDR1 MNHEY, CDR2 SVGAGI. Trimming pared 8 bases from V and 6 bases from J, leaving 22 bases between. This CDR3 spans 15 amino acids. The rearrangement uses TRBV6-5 and TRBJ1-2, with D tentatively TRBD1 (6 bases). The sample taken for sequencing was peripheral blood. The sequence was obtained from a human donor in a cohort sampled during active COVID-19. In DNA form, the CDR3 reads TGTGCCAGCGGCTACTCAGGGGTCCCCGCTAATGGCTACACCTTC. Protein sequence: CASGYSGVPANGYTF.